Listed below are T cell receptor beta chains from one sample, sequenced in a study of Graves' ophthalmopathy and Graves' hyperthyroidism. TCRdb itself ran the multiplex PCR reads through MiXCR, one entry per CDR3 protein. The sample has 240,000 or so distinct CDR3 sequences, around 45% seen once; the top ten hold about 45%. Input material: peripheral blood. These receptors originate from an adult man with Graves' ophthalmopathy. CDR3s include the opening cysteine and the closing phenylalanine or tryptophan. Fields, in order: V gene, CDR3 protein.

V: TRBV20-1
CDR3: CSADPGTGEETQYF

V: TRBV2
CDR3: CASSYSVSTSSYEQYF

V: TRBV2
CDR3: CATTEGNTEAFF

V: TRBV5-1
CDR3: CASSLEGFSGANVLTF

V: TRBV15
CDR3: CATSRDRQNTGELFF

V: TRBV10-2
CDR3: CASSTQGETQYF

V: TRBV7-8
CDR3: CASSLVAGGLNEQYF

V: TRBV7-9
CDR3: CASSAVGAGTSGNTIYF

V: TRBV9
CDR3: CASSRLSGQGRSPLHF

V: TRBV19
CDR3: CASSPAAGRAFF

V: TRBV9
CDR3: CASSVGGGNPETQYF

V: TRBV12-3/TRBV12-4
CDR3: CASSSGTDNQPQHF

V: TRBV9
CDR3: CASSVDLNEQYF

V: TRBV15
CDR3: CATSRDRGSGGTQYF

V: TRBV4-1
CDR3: CASSSTGERTEAFF

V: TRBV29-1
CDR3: CSVREEFQSGANVLTF

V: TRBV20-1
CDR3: CSAMGGGNTGELFF

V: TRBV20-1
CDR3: CSEWAGGETQYF

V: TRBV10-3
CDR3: CAISEGTDRGSYEQYF

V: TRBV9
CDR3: CASSAAGGTEAFF

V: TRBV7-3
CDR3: CASSPRRGDEETQYF

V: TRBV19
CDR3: CASSRPGEIRGYTF

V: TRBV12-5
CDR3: CASRLEETQYF

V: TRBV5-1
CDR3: CASSFGTTTYNEKLFF

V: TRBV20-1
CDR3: CSARAGQGGRTGELFF

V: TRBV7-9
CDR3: CASSPGTMNTEAFF

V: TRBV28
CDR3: CATCPMTGYSNQPQHF

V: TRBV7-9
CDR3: CASRLGTGGGDGYTF

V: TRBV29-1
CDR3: CSVATTGNTEAFF

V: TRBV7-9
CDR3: CASWDGGPNTEAFF

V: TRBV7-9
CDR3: CASSLEGPDSPLHF

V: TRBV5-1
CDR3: CASSFMGGSTTEAFF

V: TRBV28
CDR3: CASSLVRDEQYF

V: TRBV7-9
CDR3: CASSHPLVMRNTIYF

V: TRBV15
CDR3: CATSRTGDATNEKLFF

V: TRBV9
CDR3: CASAAGGEKLFF

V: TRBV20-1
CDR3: CSAAPYYEQYF

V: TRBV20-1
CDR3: CSARDPKQGNNSPLHF

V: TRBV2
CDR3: CASTTGLGLAQYF

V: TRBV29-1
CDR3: CSVRTGSLANYGYTF

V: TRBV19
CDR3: CASSEGVSPLHF

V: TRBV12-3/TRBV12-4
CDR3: CASSPSRGNTEAFF

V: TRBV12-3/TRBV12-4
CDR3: CASSLDRTQYF